The clone carrying this T cell receptor (beta chain) appeared a single time. The record originates from a study of T cell changes during pregnancy in multiple sclerosis. Libraries were prepared by immunoSEQ multiplex PCR; TCRdb keeps only in-frame clonotypes and omits some of them. The sample yields 30,000 to 50,000 clones, 94% seen once. The sequence derives from a female donor with multiple sclerosis, enrolled in a pregnancy study. The sample consisted of CD4+ T cells from peripheral blood mononuclear cells, taken after pregnancy.

CDR3 sequence (DNA): TGTGCCAGCAGCTTGACCAGGGAGGGCGCTTTCTTT. Translating it yields CASSLTREGAFF. The chain employs TRBV5-6 and TRBJ1-1, with TRBD1 as a possible D gene (5 bases). Germline V gives CDR1 SGHDT, CDR2 YYEEEE. V was pared by 1 base and J by 11 bases, with 12 bases between. This CDR3 has 12 amino acids. Full variable domain (missing parts from reference TRBV5-6 and TRBJ1-1): DAGVTQSPTHLIKTRGQQVTLRCSPKSGHDTVSWYQQALGQGPQFIFQYYEEEERQRGNFPDRFSGHQFPNYSSELNVNALLLGDSALYLCASSLTREGAFFGQGTRLTVV.